What follows are 26 T cell receptor beta chains derived from one specimen sequenced in a study of cytomegalovirus exposure and HLA in healthy donors. Both 60 Vbeta primers and 13 Jbeta primers went into the PCR. Clones were sequenced by immunoSEQ multiplex PCR, and TCRdb holds only the in-frame ones, with some missing. The data hold 150,000 to 200,000 clones, with roughly 65% observed a single time. Input material: PBMCs. All receptors come from a man younger than 35 in good health and CMV-seropositive.

In its sample, this clone was seen a few times. The CDR3 nucleotides read TGTGCCAGCAGTCTTACGGGACAGGGGGCGAGCGAGACCCAGTACTTC. Its protein is CASSLTGQGASETQYF. V and J are TRBV9 and TRBJ2-5, with 12 positions matching TRBD1. Germline lookup yields CDR1 SGDLS and CDR2 YYNGEE. The CDR3 is 16 amino acids. The V gene end was trimmed by 5 bases and the J gene end by 5 bases; junction bases not matched to a gene: 10. The full variable domain, rest sourced from reference TRBV9 and TRBJ2-5, is DSGVTQTPKHLITATGQRVTLRCSPRSGDLSVYWYQQSLDQGLQFLIQYYNGEERAKGNILERFSAQQFPDLHSELNLSSLELGDSALYFCASSLTGQGASETQYFGPGTRLLVL.

The chain recombines TRBV5-1 with TRBJ1-2; 7 positions agree with TRBD1. With V trimmed by 4 bases and J by 6 bases, 12 bases remained unmatched. The CDR3 spans 15 residues. From germline, CDR1 is SGHRS and CDR2 YFSETQ. CDR3 in amino acids: CASSLHTDRLDGYTF. CDR3 nucleotides: TGCGCCAGCAGCCTCCACACGGACAGGTTGGATGGCTACACCTTC.

This chain connects TRBV15 to TRBJ1-2; D is undetermined. The CDR3 has 15 amino acids. V dropped 0 bases and J dropped 1 base, with 9 bases sitting between them. CDR1 is LNHNV and CDR2 is YYDKDF in the germline V gene (reference sequence). In nucleotides, the CDR3 is TGTGCCACCAGCAGAGATGAGGCAGTTAACTATGGCTACACCTTC. Translated, it gives CATSRDEAVNYGYTF.

V gene TRBV16 combines with J gene TRBJ1-5; tentatively, D is TRBD1 (5 bases). This CDR3 is built from 15 residues. V lost 6 bases and J 7 bases, leaving 19 bases between the germline ends. Germline lookup yields CDR1 KGHSY and CDR2 FQNENV. In nucleotides, the CDR3 is TGTGCCAGCAGTCAACTAGCGGGGGAAGGCCAGCCCCAGCATTTT. Amino acids: CASSQLAGEGQPQHF.

This chain uses TRBV7-2 with TRBJ1-1; D perhaps matches TRBD1 (5 bases). CDR1 SGHTA and CDR2 FQGNSA come from the germline V gene. The CDR3 is made up of 12 amino acids. V was pared by 7 bases and J by 10 bases, with 16 bases between. CDR3: CASNLDTGRAFF. For the CDR3, the DNA is TGTGCCAGCAACTTGGACACGGGCAGAGCTTTCTTT.

V gene TRBV4-2 combines with J gene TRBJ1-6, with 9 bases aligning to TRBD1. This CDR3 has 15 amino acids. After removal of 3 bases from V and 8 bases from J, the junction contained 5 bases not matched to a gene. The V gene's germline CDR1 is LGHNA and CDR2 YNFKEQ. In DNA, the CDR3 is TGTGCCAGCAGCCATAGGACAGGGGAGGATTCACCCCTCCACTTT. Translation gives CASSHRTGEDSPLHF.

The chain is built from TRBV2 and TRBJ1-5, with D possibly matching TRBD1 (5 bases). This CDR3 spans 14 amino acids. Germline assignment: CDR1 SNHLY and CDR2 FYNNEI. V lost 5 bases to trimming and J lost 2 bases, with 10 bases between them. CDR3 in DNA: TGTGCCAGCAGTTATACCAGGGGCAATCAGCCCCAGCATTTT. It is translated as CASSYTRGNQPQHF.

The chain links TRBV7-2 to TRBJ1-1; 7 nucleotides agree with TRBD1. Germline CDR1 reads SGHTA; CDR2 reads FQGNSA. This CDR3 has 14 residues. Germline trimming cut 5 bases from V and 4 bases from J; bases unmatched to any gene: 7. CDR3 protein: CASSPGQEGTEAFF. As DNA, the CDR3 is TGTGCCAGCAGCCCAGGACAGGAGGGCACTGAAGCTTTCTTT.

The V gene is TRBV9, the J gene TRBJ2-5, with unresolved D. V lost 0 bases and J lost 3, with 3 bases in between. The CDR3 covers 12 residues. Germline loops: CDR1 SGDLS, CDR2 YYNGEE. CDR3 in DNA: TGTGCCAGCAGCGTAGCTGAAGAGACCCAGTACTTC. Residues: CASSVAEETQYF.

The J gene is TRBJ1-1, the V gene TRBV6-5; TRBD1 agrees at 9 bases. CDR3 size: 15 residues. Per germline, CDR1 MNHEY and CDR2 SVGAGI. V shed 4 bases and J 4 bases; nucleotides not matched to a gene: 7. This chain's CDR3 is CASSSRRTGATEAFF. CDR3 in DNA: TGTGCCAGCAGTTCTCGGCGGACAGGGGCCACTGAAGCTTTCTTT.

The CDR3 region is CASTPTSGRGWGTQYF. CDR3 coding DNA: TGCGCCAGCACCCCTACTAGCGGGAGGGGATGGGGTACGCAGTATTTT. V and J are TRBV10-2 and TRBJ2-3, with 13 nucleotides matching TRBD2. This CDR3 contains 16 residues. The germline gives CDR1 WSHSY, CDR2 SAAADI. With 7 bases clipped from V and 8 bases from J, the junction kept 12 bases outside the gene matches.

Sample share makes this clone medium-sized. The gene calls are TRBV11-3 and TRBJ2-1, with TRBD2 identical over 12 bases. This CDR3 is 17 amino acids long. The V segment lost 5 bases and the J segment 8 bases; nucleotides outside the gene matches: 13. The germline V gene encodes CDR1 SGHNT and CDR2 YENEEA. The CDR3 nucleotides are TGTGCCAGCAGCCAAGACGTCCCTAGCGGGAGGGGCTATGAGCAGTTCTTC. This translates into CASSQDVPSGRGYEQFF.

This sequence joins TRBV29-1 and TRBJ2-5; tentatively, D is TRBD2 (6 bases). Germline V gene data show CDR1 as SQVTM and CDR2 as ANQGSEA. Trimming pared 3 bases from V and 5 bases from J, leaving 10 bases between. The CDR3 has 12 amino acids. The CDR3 loop reads CSVDFGRETQYF. DNA of the CDR3: TGCAGCGTTGACTTTGGGAGGGAGACCCAGTACTTC.

J is TRBJ1-1 and V is TRBV7-8, with 7 bases fitting TRBD1. Germline V lookup: CDR1 SGHVS, CDR2 FQNEAQ. The CDR3 runs 16 residues. With V trimmed by 0 bases and J by 1 base, 5 bases remained unmatched. The CDR3 region is CASSLAGGPSNTEAFF. The CDR3 DNA sequence: TGTGCCAGCAGCTTAGCAGGGGGCCCCTCGAACACTGAAGCTTTCTTT. The whole variable domain, remainder taken from reference TRBV7-8 and TRBJ1-1, is GAGVSQSPRYKVAKRGQDVALRCDPISGHVSLFWYQQALGQGPEFLTYFQNEAQLDKSGLPSDRFFAERPEGSVSTLKIQRTQQEDSAVYLCASSLAGGPSNTEAFFGQGTRLTVV.

The rearrangement uses TRBV9 and TRBJ2-5; 7 positions match TRBD2. Germline V lookup: CDR1 SGDLS, CDR2 YYNGEE. The V and J ends lost 0 bases and 5 bases, in that order; junction bases with no gene match: 10. This CDR3 is built from 16 residues. CDR3 in amino acids: CASSVGSAGFFETQYF. DNA of the CDR3: TGTGCCAGCAGCGTAGGGTCAGCGGGATTTTTCGAGACCCAGTACTTC.

The V call is TRBV7-6, the J call TRBJ1-3, with D hard to call. Between the trimmed V and J ends, which lost 3 bases and 0 bases, there was a span of 15 bases. CDR3 length: 17 amino acids. The V gene's germline CDR1 is SGHVS and CDR2 FNYEAQ. The CDR3 coding sequence is TGTGCCAGCAGCTTGTTTGCTGGACTGAGCTCTGGAAACACCATATATTTT. It encodes CASSLFAGLSSGNTIYF.

The CDR3, as DNA: TGTGCCAGCAGTCCAGGCGTCCTTAATTCACCCCTCCACTTT. Translating gives CASSPGVLNSPLHF. This chain connects TRBV28 to TRBJ1-6; D gene uncertain. V was pared by 5 bases and J by 6 bases, with 11 bases between. The germline gives CDR1 MDHEN, CDR2 SYDVKM. The CDR3 loop spans 14 amino acids.

The gene calls are TRBV21-1 and TRBJ1-2; the D call TRBD1 from the table was never checked on the DNA. TRBV21-1 has pseudogene status. This CDR3 is 12 amino acids long. The CDR3 DNA reads as TGTGCCAGCAGCAGCACAGACCGGGGCTACACCTTC. This translates into CASSSTDRGYTF.

V usage is TRBV27 and J usage is TRBJ1-6; D might be TRBD1 (6 bases). V gave up 7 bases and J gave up 5 bases, with 15 bases separating them. CDR1 is MNHEY and CDR2 is SMNVEV in the germline V gene (reference sequence). The CDR3 runs 15 residues. CDR3 bases: TGTGCCAGCACAGGGGTGGGGATTCATAATTCACCCCTCCACTTT. It yields the protein CASTGVGIHNSPLHF.

This sequence joins TRBV5-1 and TRBJ1-1; possible D gene TRBD1, 5 bases. The germline V gene has CDR1 SGHRS and CDR2 YFSETQ. V lost 4 bases, J lost 5 bases, and 18 bases lay in between. CDR3 length equals 15 residues. CDR3 in amino acids: CASSQDLGLGTEAFF. As DNA, the CDR3 is TGCGCCAGCAGCCAGGACCTGGGGCTGGGGACTGAAGCTTTCTTT. The full variable domain, with the rest looked up from reference TRBV5-1 and TRBJ1-1, is KAGVTQTPRYLIKTRGQQVTLSCSPISGHRSVSWYQQTPGQGLQFLFEYFSETQRNKGNFPGRFSGRQFSNSRSEMNVSTLELGDSALYLCASSQDLGLGTEAFFGQGTRLTVV.

The CDR3 bases are TGTGCCAGCAGTGTGCTGACAGGGGGCACGAAGACCCAGTACTTC. Translating gives CASSVLTGGTKTQYF. This chain links TRBV25-1 with TRBJ2-5; TRBD1 matches at 10 bases. From germline, CDR1 is MGHDK and CDR2 SYGVNS. V shed 4 bases, J shed 6 bases, and the junction held 8 bases outside the gene matches. The CDR3 covers 15 residues.

The rearrangement uses TRBV2 and TRBJ1-5; D is perhaps TRBD1 (6 bases). This CDR3 comprises 15 residues. CDR1 SNHLY and CDR2 FYNNEI come from the germline V gene. The V end lost 3 bases, the J end lost 2 bases, and 11 bases lay between the germline ends. The CDR3 reads CASSEGGQGNQPQHF. The CDR3 nucleotides are TGTGCCAGCAGTGAGGGGGGGCAAGGCAATCAGCCCCAGCATTTT.

The CDR3 DNA reads as TGTGCCAGCAGCTTGGGGGGCCTCTCCTACGAGCAGTACGTC. It translates to CASSLGGLSYEQYV. This chain joins TRBV5-6 and TRBJ2-7, with D perhaps matching TRBD1 (5 bases). CDR1 and CDR2 (germline): SGHDT, YYEEEE. This CDR3 region has 14 residues. The V end was cut by 0 bases, the J end by 0 bases, with 7 bases between.

The rearrangement uses TRBV6-5 and TRBJ1-2, with D perhaps matching TRBD1 (6 bases). Trimming left V 4 bases short and J 6 bases short, with 9 bases between. CDR1 MNHEY and CDR2 SVGAGI come from the germline V gene. CDR3 length: 12 residues. The CDR3 loop reads CASSWAGDGYTF. The DNA for the CDR3 is TGTGCCAGCAGTTGGGCAGGGGATGGCTACACCTTC.

This clone was counted only a few times. The junction departs from the called germline gene at one end, perhaps through a read error. The chain links TRBV4-1 to TRBJ1-2; 7 nucleotides match TRBD1. Germline CDR1 reads MGHRA; CDR2 reads YSYEKL. The CDR3 sequence is 14 residues long. In DNA form, the CDR3 reads TGTGCCAGCAGCCAAGATCTGACAGGGTCAGGCTACACCTTC. Translating gives CASSQDLTGSGYTF.

The rearrangement uses TRBV19 and TRBJ2-1, with 10 bases fitting TRBD2. V lost 4 bases to trimming and J lost 0 bases; unmatched junction nucleotides: 3. Germline V lookup: CDR1 LNHDA, CDR2 SQIVND (reference sequence). There are 16 residues in the CDR3. The DNA of the CDR3 is TGTGCCAGTAGTACCGTAGCGGGAGGCTCCTACAATGAGCAGTTCTTC. Translated, it gives CASSTVAGGSYNEQFF.